Listed here are 29 T cell receptor beta chains from one sample, sequenced in a study of T cells in localized non-small cell lung cancer. Profiled with immunoSEQ multiplex PCR; TCRdb holds only in-frame clones, not every one. Of tens of thousands of clones listed, 70% to 90% were seen once; the top ten hold about 9.7%. The specimen comprised peripheral blood mononuclear cells, sampled before any cancer treatment. All receptors come from a woman aged 35 to 75 with stage III lung adenocarcinoma.

CDR3 region: CASSASTRGGMETQYF. CDR3 nucleotides: TGTGCCAGCAGTGCATCCACTAGGGGAGGGATGGAGACCCAGTACTTC. The chain combines TRBV2 with TRBJ2-5, with TRBD2 matching over 7 bases. This CDR3 is built from 16 residues. Germline trimming cut 4 bases from V and 5 bases from J; bases unmatched to any gene: 13. In germline, CDR1 is SNHLY, CDR2 FYNNEI.

This chain uses TRBV5-1 with TRBJ2-7; 8 bases match TRBD2. Germline loops: CDR1 SGHRS, CDR2 YFSETQ. There are 15 residues in the CDR3. The trim removed 6 bases at V and 0 bases at J, leaving 8 bases unmatched. The CDR3 DNA follows: TGCGCCAGCACCGTTTCCGGGGGGGCCTCCTACGAGCAGTACTTC. Protein product: CASTVSGGASYEQYF.

This chain links TRBV7-2 with TRBJ2-1; D is perhaps TRBD1 or TRBD2 (5 bases each). The CDR3 sequence is 15 residues long. The germline CDR1 and CDR2 sequences are SGHTA and FQGNSA. Trimming took off 4 bases at V and 0 bases at J, with 10 bases between the two ends. The CDR3 loop reads CASSSGRGSYNEQFF. The CDR3 bases are TGTGCCAGCAGCTCGGGAAGGGGCTCCTACAATGAGCAGTTCTTC.

This chain links TRBV20-1 with TRBJ2-1; D may be TRBD1 or TRBD2 (5 bases each). This CDR3 spans 11 amino acids. Germline CDR1 and CDR2: DFQATT and SNEGSKA (reference sequence). Trimming removed 3 bases from V and 9 bases from J, with 9 bases in between. CDR3 coding DNA: TGCAGTGCTAGTTTGGGACGTGAGCAGTTCTTC. This sequence encodes CSASLGREQFF.

This clone was detected once. CDR3 amino acids: CASSRDTRETQYF. For the CDR3, the DNA is TGTGCCAGCAGTCGGGACACAAGAGAGACCCAGTACTTC. The chain employs TRBV6-6 and TRBJ2-5, with D possibly matching TRBD1 (6 bases). The CDR3 is 13 residues long. In germline, CDR1 is MNHNY, CDR2 SVGAGI (reference sequence). V lost 5 bases to trimming and J lost 4 bases, with 11 bases between them.

This chain uses TRBV9 with TRBJ2-1, with D uncertain. The CDR3 covers 13 residues. CDR1 and CDR2 (germline): SGDLS, YYNGEE. Trimming took off 2 bases at V and 5 bases at J, with 8 bases between the two ends. The CDR3 here is CASSVIADNEQFF. In DNA, the CDR3 is TGTGCCAGCAGCGTCATTGCGGACAATGAGCAGTTCTTC.

A single count supports this clone. CDR3 in amino acids: CASSYSGGSADTQYF. The CDR3 DNA sequence: TGTGCCAGCAGTTACTCCGGCGGGAGTGCAGATACGCAGTATTTT. The chain joins TRBV6-6 to TRBJ2-3; 7 nucleotides align to TRBD2. This CDR3 has 15 amino acids. With V trimmed by 0 bases and J by 4 bases, 4 bases remained unmatched. The germline V gene has CDR1 MNHNY and CDR2 SVGAGI (reference sequence).

V usage is TRBV7-2 and J usage is TRBJ2-1, with 12 bases fitting TRBD2. The germline gives CDR1 SGHTA, CDR2 FQGNSA. Trimming took 6 bases from V and 4 from J; bases not matched to a gene: 4. The CDR3 is 15 amino acids. The CDR3 region is CASRDGLAGYNEQFF. The CDR3 DNA is TGTGCCAGCAGGGACGGACTAGCGGGATACAATGAGCAGTTCTTC.

This clone was observed a handful of times. The genes are TRBV7-9 and TRBJ1-2; D might be TRBD1 (5 bases). The germline V and J ends were trimmed by 0 bases and 7 bases, with 15 bases remaining between them. There are 15 residues in the CDR3. Germline values: CDR1 SEHNR, CDR2 FQNEAQ (reference sequence). This chain's CDR3 is CASSLAGRADGGYTF. CDR3 bases: TGTGCCAGCAGCTTAGCAGGCAGGGCAGACGGTGGCTACACCTTC.

The rearrangement links TRBV25-1 to TRBJ1-3; possibly TRBD1 for D (6 bases). Trimming took off 4 bases at V and 0 bases at J, with 7 bases between the two ends. CDR3 length equals 14 residues. The germline gives CDR1 MGHDK, CDR2 SYGVNS. CDR3: CASSVGHSGNTIYF. The CDR3 DNA follows: TGTGCCAGCAGTGTGGGACACTCTGGAAACACCATATATTTT.

The chain is built from TRBV9 and TRBJ1-5; no clear D gene. CDR3 length: 13 amino acids. Germline V gene data show CDR1 as SGDLS and CDR2 as YYNGEE. The V end was cut by 0 bases, the J end by 5 bases, with 6 bases between. The chain's CDR3 is CASSVGSHQPQHF. As DNA, the CDR3 is TGTGCCAGCAGCGTAGGTTCGCATCAGCCCCAGCATTTT.

The chain uses TRBV7-9 and TRBJ2-3; TRBD1 matches 10 bases. The CDR3 covers 15 residues. The J segment lost 4 bases and the V segment lost 5 bases, leaving 6 bases of the junction unmatched. Germline values: CDR1 SEHNR, CDR2 FQNEAQ (reference sequence). The CDR3: CASSIRDRGADTQYF. The CDR3 DNA sequence: TGTGCCAGCAGCATACGGGACAGGGGAGCAGATACGCAGTATTTT.

This chain connects TRBV5-4 to TRBJ2-3; TRBD2 aligns across 13 bases. Trimming cost V 10 bases and J 5 bases; bases outside gene matches: 13. The V gene's germline CDR1 is SGHNT and CDR2 YYREEE (reference sequence). This CDR3 has 16 residues. The CDR3 nucleotides read TGTGCCTCCCCCAGCGGACTAGCGGGGGACGAAGATACGCAGTATTTT. Encoded protein: CASPSGLAGDEDTQYF.

The V gene is TRBV2, the J gene TRBJ1-5, with D perhaps matching TRBD1 (6 bases). Trimming stripped 6 bases from V and 4 bases from J, with 13 bases between. From germline, CDR1 is SNHLY and CDR2 FYNNEI. This CDR3 contains 14 residues. CDR3 residues: CASSSGHSNQPQHF. DNA for the CDR3: TGTGCCAGCAGCTCGGGACACTCTAATCAGCCCCAGCATTTT.

The genes are TRBV19 and TRBJ2-7, with 7 bases identical to TRBD2. CDR3 length: 14 residues. Trimming took 4 bases from V and 2 from J; bases not matched to a gene: 5. Germline V gene data show CDR1 as LNHDA and CDR2 as SQIVND (reference sequence). The DNA of the CDR3 is TGTGCCAGTAGTAATGGAGGGAGGGCCTACGAGCAGTACTTC. Its translation is CASSNGGRAYEQYF.

This sequence joins TRBV5-1 and TRBJ2-7; 8 nucleotides align to TRBD1. CDR1 SGHRS and CDR2 YFSETQ come from the germline V gene. Unmatched junction bases numbered 4, after V lost 4 bases and J lost 1 base. The CDR3 spans 14 residues. CDR3 amino acids: CASSEDRGSYEQYF. The CDR3 DNA is TGCGCCAGCAGCGAAGACAGGGGATCCTACGAGCAGTACTTC.

This clone was seen only once. The J gene is TRBJ1-5, the V gene TRBV4-1; 7 bases match TRBD1. CDR1 is MGHRA, CDR2 YSYEKL, per germline. The ends lost 1 base at V and 7 bases at J; junction bases unmatched: 13. This CDR3 contains 17 residues. The CDR3 DNA reads TGCGCCAGCAGCCAAGGTCTTGCGTACGGGACAGAACAGCCCCAGCATTTT. Its protein is CASSQGLAYGTEQPQHF.

This chain connects TRBV7-3 to TRBJ2-3; no definite D call. CDR1 and CDR2 from the germline V gene are SGHTA and FQGTGA. V lost 5 bases, J lost 11 bases, and 14 bases lay in between. CDR3 size: 12 residues. CDR3 sequence: CASSVTAGEQYF. The CDR3 bases are TGTGCCAGCAGCGTGACCGCTGGGGAGCAGTATTTT.

CDR3 amino acids: CASSLGTSGRAGELFF. CDR3 coding DNA: TGTGCCAGCAGCTTGGGGACTAGCGGGAGGGCCGGGGAGCTGTTTTTT. This chain connects TRBV5-6 to TRBJ2-2; TRBD2 matches at 15 bases. The CDR3 runs 16 residues. V lost 0 bases and J lost 6; bases outside the gene matches: 0. Germline lookup yields CDR1 SGHDT and CDR2 YYEEEE.

The chain recombines TRBV5-5 with TRBJ1-1; 7 bases fit TRBD1. Germline V gives CDR1 SGHKS, CDR2 YYEKEE (reference sequence). Trimming cost V 4 bases and J 4 bases; bases outside gene matches: 7. This CDR3 region has 14 residues. As DNA, the CDR3 is TGTGCCAGCAGCCCAATGACAGGGCGCACTGAAGCTTTCTTT. Its protein product is CASSPMTGRTEAFF.

The V and J genes are TRBV5-1 and TRBJ2-1; 8 positions match TRBD2. CDR1 is SGHRS and CDR2 is YFSETQ in the germline V gene. The CDR3 is 15 amino acids. Trimming took 0 bases from V and 8 from J; bases not matched to a gene: 7. The CDR3 sequence: CASSLDAREVYEQFF. CDR3 nucleotides: TGCGCCAGCAGCTTGGATGCGCGGGAGGTATATGAGCAGTTCTTC. Drawing the rest from reference TRBV5-1 and TRBJ2-1, the complete variable domain is KAGVTQTPRYLIKTRGQQVTLSCSPISGHRSVSWYQQTPGQGLQFLFEYFSETQRNKGNFPGRFSGRQFSNSRSEMNVSTLELGDSALYLCASSLDAREVYEQFFGPGTRLTVL.

The chain employs TRBV7-9 and TRBJ1-5, with 8 positions matching TRBD1. The CDR3 length is 15 residues. The trim removed 5 bases at V and 4 bases at J, leaving 7 bases unmatched. The V gene's germline CDR1 is SEHNR and CDR2 FQNEAQ (reference sequence). The CDR3 protein is CASSPGQDPNQPQHF. The CDR3 bases are TGTGCCAGCAGCCCGGGACAGGACCCGAATCAGCCCCAGCATTTT.

The chain combines TRBV19 with TRBJ1-5; 8 bases agree with TRBD1. The V gene's germline CDR1 is LNHDA and CDR2 SQIVND (reference sequence). V gave up 7 bases and J gave up 2 bases; unmatched junction bases: 10. This CDR3 has 16 residues. The CDR3 loop is CASNPDRGIGNQPQHF. CDR3 nucleotide sequence: TGTGCCAGTAATCCAGACAGGGGTATTGGCAATCAGCCCCAGCATTTT.

This clone was seen a single time. This chain joins TRBV7-9 and TRBJ2-4, with TRBD2 matching over 10 bases. CDR3 size: 15 residues. Germline V gene lookup returns CDR1 SEHNR and CDR2 FQNEAQ (reference sequence). V shed 5 bases, J shed 6 bases, and the junction held 7 bases outside the gene matches. CDR3 sequence (DNA): TGTGCCAGCAGCGTAACGCCTAGCGGGGGAAACATTCAGTACTTC. Its protein is CASSVTPSGGNIQYF. The whole variable domain, remainder taken from reference TRBV7-9 and TRBJ2-4, is DTGVSQNPRHKITKRGQNVTFRCDPISEHNRLYWYRQTLGQGPEFLTYFQNEAQLEKSRLLSDRFSAERPKGSFSTLEIQRTEQGDSAMYLCASSVTPSGGNIQYFGAGTRLSVL.

The CDR3 protein is CASTQASVGYGYTF. For the CDR3, the DNA is TGTGCCAGCACTCAAGCGTCCGTAGGGTATGGCTACACCTTC. The genes are TRBV9 and TRBJ1-2; no reliable D call. Per the germline V gene, CDR1 is SGDLS and CDR2 is YYNGEE. V lost 6 bases and J 5 bases, leaving 17 bases between the germline ends. This CDR3 is built from 14 residues.

This chain uses TRBV6-6 with TRBJ1-1, with a weak D call TRBD1 (5 bases). V lost 0 bases and J lost 0, with 11 bases in between. The germline gives CDR1 MNHNY, CDR2 SVGAGI (reference sequence). The CDR3 is 16 residues long. The CDR3 bases are TGTGCCAGCAGTTACTCAAGGGGCGTCATGAACACTGAAGCTTTCTTT. Protein sequence: CASSYSRGVMNTEAFF.

This clone was counted a single time. The genes are TRBV5-1 and TRBJ2-5, with 10 bases identical to TRBD2. CDR3 length: 16 residues. The V segment lost 0 bases and the J segment 5 bases; nucleotides outside the gene matches: 7. Germline V gives CDR1 SGHRS, CDR2 YFSETQ. CDR3: CASSLARLAGVETQYF. The CDR3 DNA follows: TGCGCCAGCAGCTTGGCCCGGCTAGCGGGGGTTGAGACCCAGTACTTC.

The genes are TRBV15 and TRBJ2-3; D is uncertain. The CDR3 extends over 12 amino acids. Trimming took 0 bases from V and 2 from J, leaving 0 bases between them. Per germline, CDR1 LNHNV and CDR2 YYDKDF (reference sequence). This CDR3 reads CATSRDTDTQYF. CDR3 DNA: TGTGCCACCAGCAGAGACACAGATACGCAGTATTTT.

The chain employs TRBV4-3 and TRBJ2-7; D is unclear. There are 14 residues in the CDR3. The V gene's germline CDR1 is LGHNA and CDR2 YSLEER. Trimming stripped 1 base from V and 1 base from J, with 8 bases between. The CDR3 loop reads CASSQGHGSYEQYF. The CDR3 nucleotides are TGCGCCAGCAGCCAAGGGCACGGATCCTACGAGCAGTACTTC.